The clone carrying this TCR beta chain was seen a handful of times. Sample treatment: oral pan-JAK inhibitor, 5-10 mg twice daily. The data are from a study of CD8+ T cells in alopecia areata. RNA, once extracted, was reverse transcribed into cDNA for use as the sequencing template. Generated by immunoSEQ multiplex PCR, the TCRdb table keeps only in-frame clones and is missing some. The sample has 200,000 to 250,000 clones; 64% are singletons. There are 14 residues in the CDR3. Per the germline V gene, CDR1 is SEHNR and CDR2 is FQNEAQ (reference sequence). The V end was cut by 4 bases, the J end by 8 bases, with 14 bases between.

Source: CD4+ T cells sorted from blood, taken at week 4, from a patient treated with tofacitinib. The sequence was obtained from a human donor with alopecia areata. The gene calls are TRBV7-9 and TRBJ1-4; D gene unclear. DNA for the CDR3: TGTGCCAGCAGCTCATTTAGTATTAAGGAAAAACTGTTTTTT. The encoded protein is CASSSFSIKEKLFF.